This note documents a single T cell receptor (beta chain) sequence. The target antigen is unknown. Combining a sample-barcoded 5' primer with a J-beta primer mix, a second PCR ran for roughly 7 to 12 cycles. Every molecule of cDNA carried a tag from a template-switch adaptor with 12 random nucleotides. There were at least 2.5 million CDR3-containing paired-end reads obtained from each sample. MiXCR, applied by TCRdb to the 5' RACE reads, yields one record per CDR3 protein. The sample yields some 1.1 million distinct CDR3 sequences, 35% to 40% seen once. The data belong to a study of blood T cells in healthy people across ages. General study points: Naive and antigen-experienced cells were not separated, limiting conclusive comparison.

Each sample used at least 6 million PBMCs. Losses at the gene ends were 3 bases for V and 1 base for J; bases not matched to a gene: 3. This CDR3 is 14 amino acids long. The germline V gene encodes CDR1 SGDLS and CDR2 YYNGEE. The V call is TRBV9, the J call TRBJ1-1; TRBD1 matches 7 bases. The sequence derives from a man between 18 and 29 years old in good health. Material: blood. As DNA, the CDR3 is TGTGCCAGCAGCGGGACAGGAAAGAACACTGAAGCTTTCTTT. Translating it yields CASSGTGKNTEAFF.